One sample yielded the 20 T cell receptor beta chains listed below, sequenced in a study of OX40 agonist ivuxolimab in advanced cancers. Libraries were prepared by immunoSEQ multiplex PCR; TCRdb keeps only in-frame clonotypes and omits some of them. The table includes more than 75,000 clones, approximately 91% detected once. The input for sequencing was CD4+ or CD8+ T cells sorted from blood, taken in a trial of the OX40 agonist ivuxolimab. These receptors all come from an adult with an advanced solid tumor such as melanoma, head and neck, liver or kidney cancer.

The chain is built from TRBV29-1 and TRBJ2-5; 11 nucleotides agree with TRBD1. Losses at the gene ends were 7 bases for V and 4 bases for J; bases not matched to a gene: 5. Looked up from germline, CDR1 is SQVTM and CDR2 is ANQGSEA. This CDR3 comprises 13 residues. CDR3 region: CSAGQGVVETQYF. As DNA, the CDR3 is TGCAGCGCGGGACAGGGGGTTGTAGAGACCCAGTACTTC.

V is TRBV10-1 and J is TRBJ2-1; TRBD1 might be the D (5 bases). V lost 7 bases to trimming and J lost 5 bases, with 24 bases between them. The CDR3 totals 17 residues. CDR1 WNHNN and CDR2 SYGVQD come from the germline V gene (reference sequence). The CDR3 here is CASTPAVNFGANNEQFF. CDR3 DNA sequence: TGCGCCAGCACTCCAGCAGTGAATTTTGGGGCCAACAATGAGCAGTTCTTC.

V and J are TRBV29-1 and TRBJ2-3, with 10 nucleotides matching TRBD2. Germline CDR1 SQVTM, CDR2 ANQGSEA. The CDR3 is made up of 15 amino acids. The V and J ends lost 8 bases and 4 bases, in that order; junction bases with no gene match: 12. Here the CDR3 DNA reads TGCAGCAGTTCGATCTTAGCGGGAGGCCCAGATACGCAGTATTTT. Translation: CSSSILAGGPDTQYF.

The chain uses TRBV2 and TRBJ1-6, with TRBD1 matching 9 bases. Germline-derived CDR1 and CDR2 are SNHLY and FYNNEI. This CDR3 contains 16 residues. Losses at the gene ends were 5 bases for V and 6 bases for J; bases not matched to a gene: 8. The CDR3 coding sequence is TGTGCCAGCAGTAAGACAGGGGGTAATCGTAATTCACCCCTCCACTTT. It encodes CASSKTGGNRNSPLHF.

The chain carries TRBV27 and TRBJ1-4; a possible D gene is TRBD1 (6 bases). CDR3 length: 16 residues. Trimming left V 3 bases short and J 8 bases short, with 19 bases between. Germline CDR1 is MNHEY and CDR2 is SMNVEV (reference sequence). The CDR3 nucleotides are TGTGCCAGCAGTTTTCTTGGTGGGGCAGGGGAGGAAAAACTGTTTTTT. It codes for CASSFLGGAGEEKLFF.

This clone was detected only a few times. This chain uses TRBV27 with TRBJ1-1; D gene ambiguous. There are 12 residues in the CDR3. The germline CDR1 and CDR2 sequences are MNHEY and SMNVEV (reference sequence). Trimming removed 6 bases at V and 8 bases at J, with 13 bases between. In DNA form, the CDR3 reads TGTGCCAGCAGCCGGCGGGGTCACGAAGCTTTCTTT. Its translation is CASSRRGHEAFF.

This chain uses TRBV28 with TRBJ2-1; no clear D. V lost 1 base and J lost 0, with 10 bases in between. CDR3 length: 16 amino acids. CDR1 is MDHEN and CDR2 is SYDVKM in the germline V gene. CDR3 sequence: CASSLFQEYSYNEQFF. In DNA, the CDR3 is TGTGCCAGCAGTTTATTCCAGGAATACTCCTACAATGAGCAGTTCTTC. The full variable domain, in which reference TRBV28 and TRBJ2-1 provide the parts outside the CDR3, is DVKVTQSSRYLVKRTGEKVFLECVQDMDHENMFWYRQDPGLGLRLIYFSYDVKMKEKGDIPEGYSVSREKKERFSLILESASTNQTSMYLCASSLFQEYSYNEQFFGPGTRLTVL.

This clone is a singleton in its sample. This rearrangement joins TRBV10-2 to TRBJ2-3, with 8 bases aligning to TRBD1. The CDR3 contains 14 residues. Trimming removed 4 bases from V and 4 bases from J; junction bases left unmatched: 4. From germline, CDR1 is WSHSY and CDR2 SAAADI. DNA of the CDR3: TGCGCCAGCAGTGTGCCGACAGGGGCAGATACGCAGTATTTT. Its protein is CASSVPTGADTQYF.

The chain joins TRBV11-3 to TRBJ2-7, with 13 positions matching TRBD2. J lost 2 bases, V lost 5 bases, and 3 bases had no gene match. The germline V gene encodes CDR1 SGHNT and CDR2 YENEEA. The CDR3 sequence is 15 residues long. The CDR3, as DNA: TGTGCCAGCAGCCCCGGGACTAGCGGGACCTACGAGCAGTACTTC. Translated: CASSPGTSGTYEQYF.

The gene calls are TRBV23-1 and TRBJ2-5; 16 nucleotides align to TRBD2. TRBV23-1 is annotated as an ORF whose role is uncertain. J gave up 4 bases and V 8 bases, and 10 bases lay outside the gene matches. The CDR3 contains 17 residues. CDR3 loop: CASSPGLAGGRGETQYF. The CDR3 DNA sequence: TGCGCCAGCTCCCCGGGACTAGCGGGAGGGCGGGGAGAGACCCAGTACTTC.

The genes are TRBV19 and TRBJ1-1; TRBD1 is a possible D gene (5 bases). The CDR3 consists of 16 residues. Trimming removed 2 bases at V and 0 bases at J, with 13 bases between. CDR1 and CDR2 (germline): LNHDA, SQIVND (reference sequence). CDR3: CASSIQPGSMNTEAFF. Written as DNA, the CDR3 is TGTGCCAGTAGTATACAACCAGGGAGCATGAACACTGAAGCTTTCTTT.

The rearrangement joins TRBV7-2 to TRBJ1-5; D may be TRBD1 (6 bases). V was shortened by 5 bases and J by 6 bases, with 20 bases between the two germline ends. Germline assignment: CDR1 SGHTA and CDR2 FQGNSA. This CDR3 contains 16 residues. The CDR3 DNA reads as TGTGCCAGCAGCACACATAAACAGGGTGGCGGTCAGCCCCAGCATTTT. Encoded protein: CASSTHKQGGGQPQHF.

This chain links TRBV29-1 with TRBJ1-5; 7 bases align to TRBD1. J lost 2 bases, V lost 3 bases, and 7 bases had no gene match. The germline V gene encodes CDR1 SQVTM and CDR2 ANQGSEA. The CDR3 spans 15 residues. The CDR3 region is CSVEVAGGGNQPQHF. The CDR3 DNA follows: TGCAGCGTTGAGGTAGCAGGGGGAGGCAATCAGCCCCAGCATTTT.

The V gene is TRBV13, the J gene TRBJ1-1, with 7 bases identical to TRBD1. With 2 bases clipped from V and 0 bases from J, the junction kept 12 bases outside the gene matches. The CDR3 runs 18 residues. Germline CDR1 is PRHDT and CDR2 is FYEKMQ (reference sequence). Here the CDR3 reads CASSLIRGLFRLNTEAFF. DNA for the CDR3: TGTGCCAGCAGCTTAATAAGGGGGCTTTTTCGGTTGAACACTGAAGCTTTCTTT.

The rearrangement joins TRBV6-5 to TRBJ1-5; D remains ambiguous. V lost 5 bases, J lost 5 bases, and 16 bases lay in between. This CDR3 is 15 amino acids long. Germline V lookup: CDR1 MNHEY, CDR2 SVGAGI. Written as DNA, the CDR3 is TGTGCCAGCAGTGCTACGGACGGTGGTTATCAGCCCCAGCATTTT. As protein: CASSATDGGYQPQHF.

The chain combines TRBV7-2 with TRBJ2-7; D may match TRBD1 or TRBD2 (5 bases each). Trimming removed 1 base from V and 4 bases from J, with 11 bases in between. The germline gives CDR1 SGHTA, CDR2 FQGNSA. This CDR3 region has 14 residues. In DNA, the CDR3 is TGTGCCAGCAGCTTAGTGGTTGGGGGTTACGAGCAGTACTTC. Encoded protein: CASSLVVGGYEQYF.

This chain connects TRBV29-1 to TRBJ2-7, with D tentatively TRBD2 (5 bases). V lost 4 bases and J 7 bases, leaving 14 bases between the germline ends. The CDR3 is 12 amino acids. Germline V gives CDR1 SQVTM, CDR2 ANQGSEA. The CDR3, as DNA: TGCAGCGTTGGGTCCGGGAATCGTGAGCAGTACTTC. This gives the protein CSVGSGNREQYF.

This clone was found a few times. This chain joins TRBV10-1 and TRBJ2-7, with 10 positions matching TRBD1. This CDR3 comprises 14 residues. The germline V gene has CDR1 WNHNN and CDR2 SYGVQD (reference sequence). Trimming at V came to 8 bases and at J to 7 bases, leaving 11 bases not matched to a gene. This chain's CDR3 is CASGTGQGVEEQYF. Written as DNA, the CDR3 is TGCGCCAGCGGAACCGGACAGGGGGTAGAAGAGCAGTACTTC.

This chain joins TRBV19 and TRBJ1-2; 7 nucleotides match TRBD1. This CDR3 is built from 14 residues. J lost 6 bases, V lost 3 bases, and 7 bases had no gene match. Germline CDR1 and CDR2: LNHDA and SQIVND (reference sequence). The CDR3 is CASSISDRDHGYTF. The DNA of the CDR3 is TGTGCCAGTAGTATTAGTGACAGGGACCATGGCTACACCTTC.

This chain uses TRBV5-5 with TRBJ2-3, with no clear D. Trimming pared 0 bases from V and 1 base from J, leaving 6 bases between. The CDR3 contains 14 residues. Germline V CDR1 and CDR2: SGHKS, YYEKEE (reference sequence). The CDR3, as DNA: TGTGCCAGCAGCTTGGATCAGGGCACAGATACGCAGTATTTT. This translates into CASSLDQGTDTQYF.